Shown below are 4 T cell receptor beta chains from a single sample sequenced in a study of T cells in Graves' hyperthyroidism and ophthalmopathy. RNA transcripts yielded amplified TCR beta CDR3 regions. RT-PCR in the first round (using the HTBI primer set) targeted the TCR CDR3. Using its own MiXCR run on the multiplex PCR reads, TCRdb lists one record per CDR3 protein. The table has 300,000 to 450,000 distinct CDR3 sequences, 15% seen once. Source material: blood. These receptor sequences come from a woman between 25 and 40 years old with Graves' hyperthyroidism.

Only one count was recorded for this clonotype. At one of its ends the junction is not consistent with the germline gene, which may arise from a read error. The V call is TRBV4-1, the J call TRBJ1-6; tentatively, D is TRBD1 (5 bases). Germline V gives CDR1 MGHRA, CDR2 YSYEKL. The CDR3 sequence is 17 residues long. The CDR3 is CASSQRATDKVGSPFHF. CDR3 DNA: TGCGCCAGCAGCCAAAGGGCAACGGACAAGGTCGGATCACCCTTCCACTTT.

This clonotype was detected ten times or more. V usage is TRBV15 and J usage is TRBJ2-5, with 7 bases matching TRBD1. The J segment lost 5 bases and the V segment lost 3 bases, leaving 6 bases of the junction unmatched. Looked up from germline, CDR1 is LNHNV and CDR2 is YYDKDF (reference sequence). This CDR3 has 14 amino acids. The CDR3 spells CATSSTGELETQYF. CDR3 DNA sequence: TGTGCCACCAGCAGTACAGGGGAGTTGGAGACCCAGTACTTC.

The table lists this clonotype with many counts. The chain links TRBV5-1 to TRBJ2-3, with TRBD2 identical over 12 bases. The CDR3 consists of 18 residues. Per germline, CDR1 SGHRS and CDR2 YFSETQ. The trim removed 6 bases at V and 4 bases at J, leaving 15 bases unmatched. The CDR3 is CASTRGRETSGSADTQYF. Here the CDR3 DNA reads TGCGCCAGCACTAGGGGACGGGAGACTAGCGGGAGCGCAGATACGCAGTATTTT.

The chain has TRBV10-3 and TRBJ1-2; tentatively, D is TRBD1 (5 bases). V lost 7 bases and J lost 6, with 15 bases in between. The CDR3 consists of 13 residues. Germline V gene sequence: CDR1 ENHRY, CDR2 SYGVKD. CDR3 sequence: CAITPGTQDGYTF. The CDR3 nucleotides read TGTGCCATCACCCCGGGGACCCAGGATGGCTACACCTTC.